The sequence of this T cell receptor beta chain was determined in a study of OX40 agonist ivuxolimab in advanced cancers. Findings of the study overall: In general, CD8+ T cells held more expanded clones than CD4+ did, on average.

In its sample, this clone was seen a few times. The antigen is unknown. Germline CDR1 reads GTSNPN; CDR2 reads SVGIG (reference sequence). V lost 4 bases to trimming and J lost 2 bases, with 11 bases between them. This CDR3 comprises 13 residues. Clones were read by immunoSEQ multiplex PCR, and TCRdb kept only the in-frame ones, dropping some. Seen here are fewer than 25,000 clones, 84% observed once, and the top ten hold more than 30%. The chain recombines TRBV30 with TRBJ1-2; no clear D. The sample was CD4+ or CD8+ T cells sorted from blood, taken in a trial of the OX40 agonist ivuxolimab. The clonotype comes from an adult with an advanced solid tumor such as melanoma, head and neck, liver or kidney cancer. The CDR3 DNA is TGTGCCTGGACGTTTTCGGGAAACTATGGCTACACCTTC. This sequence encodes CAWTFSGNYGYTF.